Presented here are 9 T cell receptor beta chains from one specimen sequenced in a study of T cells in Graves' hyperthyroidism and ophthalmopathy. RNA transcripts served as the template for amplifying TCR beta CDR3 regions. The HTBI primer set served for first-round RT-PCR of the TCR CDR3. TCRdb itself ran the multiplex PCR reads through MiXCR, one entry per CDR3 protein. The sample holds 75,000 to 100,000 distinct CDR3 sequences, approximately 42% seen once. Sequenced sample: peripheral blood or thyroid tissue (not recorded which). The receptors were gathered from a woman in her thirties with Graves' hyperthyroidism.

The sample holds many counts of this clonotype. V usage is TRBV4-1 and J usage is TRBJ1-1, with no clear D. CDR3 length equals 14 residues. Trimming took off 5 bases at V and 0 bases at J, with 10 bases between the two ends. Germline CDR1 reads MGHRA; CDR2 reads YSYEKL. This chain's CDR3 is CASSFDQMNTEAFF. CDR3 DNA sequence: TGCGCCAGCAGCTTCGATCAGATGAACACTGAAGCTTTCTTT.

This clonotype was counted at least ten times. V is TRBV20-1 and J is TRBJ2-3, with D hard to call. The germline CDR1 and CDR2 sequences are DFQATT and SNEGSKA (reference sequence). V shed 4 bases and J shed 4 bases, with 3 bases lying between them. CDR3 length: 10 residues. CDR3 sequence: CSAISDTQYF. The CDR3 nucleotides are TGCAGTGCTATCTCAGATACGCAGTATTTT.

This sequence joins TRBV15 and TRBJ2-5; TRBD1 might be the D (5 bases). With the DNA end fitting TRBJ2-7 better, the J assignment may be wrong. The germline V gene encodes CDR1 LNHNV and CDR2 YYDKDF (reference sequence). This CDR3 comprises 15 residues. The CDR3, as DNA: TGTGCCACCAGCAGCCTGACAGCAAGCTCCTACGAGCAGTACTTC. Protein product: CATSSLTASSYEQYF.

This clonotype was recorded at least ten times. The CDR3 region has the DNA TGTGCCAGCAGCGTAAAGGGGACAGGGGCTTCCTACGAGCAGTACTTC. Translated, it gives CASSVKGTGASYEQYF. This sequence joins TRBV9 and TRBJ2-7, with 10 bases that match TRBD1. CDR1 is SGDLS, CDR2 YYNGEE, per germline. Trimming removed 1 base from V and 1 base from J; junction bases left unmatched: 5. This CDR3 contains 16 residues.

A word on this clonotype: A much larger clone sits a single nucleotide away, making a read error possible. The chain links TRBV7-3 to TRBJ2-3; possibly TRBD1 for D (6 bases). Germline V CDR1 and CDR2: SGHTA, FQGTGA. V dropped 5 bases and J dropped 6 bases, with 18 bases sitting between them. CDR3 length: 15 residues. The CDR3 here is CASSQGSLRRDTQYF. The CDR3 DNA follows: TGTGCCAGCAGCCAGGGGAGCCTACGGAGGGATACGCAGTATTTT. Complete variable domain (other parts from reference TRBV7-3 and TRBJ2-3): GAGVSQTPSNKVTEKGKYVELRCDPISGHTALYWYRQSLGQGPEFLIYFQGTGAADDSGLPNDRFFAVRPEGSVSTLKIQRTERGDSAVYLCASSQGSLRRDTQYFGPGTRLTVL.

This clonotype was observed many times. The chain has TRBV6-5 and TRBJ2-6; no reliable D call. Trimming took 6 bases from V and 2 from J, leaving 5 bases between them. Germline CDR1 reads MNHEY; CDR2 reads SVGAGI. The CDR3 covers 13 residues. The CDR3 is CASRAAGANVLTF. In nucleotides, the CDR3 is TGTGCCAGCAGGGCTGCTGGGGCCAACGTCCTGACTTTC.

This clonotype appeared many times. J is TRBJ2-6 and V is TRBV15; D gene uncertain. The CDR3 covers 14 residues. V was cut by 0 bases and J by 2 bases, with 2 bases left in between. Germline loops: CDR1 LNHNV, CDR2 YYDKDF (reference sequence). The CDR3 DNA sequence: TGTGCCACCAGCAGAGATCCTGGGGCCAACGTCCTGACTTTC. This codes for CATSRDPGANVLTF. The full variable domain, completed using reference TRBV15 and TRBJ2-6, is DAMVIQNPRYQVTQFGKPVTLSCSQTLNHNVMYWYQQKSSQAPKLLFHYYDKDFNNEADTPDNFQSRRPNTSFCFLDIRSPGLGDTAMYLCATSRDPGANVLTFGAGSRLTVL.

The chain combines TRBV7-8 with TRBJ2-5; 8 bases align to TRBD2. Germline V lookup: CDR1 SGHVS, CDR2 FQNEAQ. Unmatched junction bases numbered 2, after V lost 1 base and J lost 1 base. The CDR3 length is 15 residues. CDR3 residues: CASSLVAGTQETQYF. DNA for the CDR3: TGTGCCAGCAGCTTAGTAGCGGGAACCCAAGAGACCCAGTACTTC.

Ten or more counts support this clonotype. V and J are TRBV27 and TRBJ1-5; possible D gene TRBD1, 5 bases. CDR3 size: 13 residues. The germline V and J ends were trimmed by 3 bases and 6 bases, with 9 bases remaining between them. Per germline, CDR1 MNHEY and CDR2 SMNVEV (reference sequence). CDR3 nucleotide sequence: TGTGCCAGCAGTTTCTCCGGGGGTCAGCCCCAGCATTTT. Translation gives CASSFSGGQPQHF.